This passage covers 23 T cell receptor beta chains from one sample sequenced in a study of T cells expressing NK-cell markers (dated by TCRdb to about 2020). Library creation used 5' RACE. Sequencing relied on an Illumina HiSeq 2000. TCRdb reprocessed the reads, so every CDR3 protein sequence counts as one entry and DNA is not shown. The sample's own table lists under 600,000 distinct CDR3 sequences. Together, the top ten hold about 1.5% of the sample. Sequencing input: blood T cells: a sorted CD56 or NKG2C T cell subset, CD4+ or CD8+ T cells, or bulk PBMC T cells (not recorded which). These receptor sequences come from a woman aged 50 to 65 in good health. Donor details come from another sample of the same person, matched by shared clones.

The CDR3 sequence: CASSFGGQTWAQHF. This chain joins TRBV5-6 and TRBJ1-5; TCRdb names TRBD1, which stays unverified in the absence of DNA. The germline V gene encodes CDR1 SGHDT and CDR2 YYEEEE. CDR3 length equals 14 residues.

The CDR3 here is CASSLTGQPYGYTF. This chain connects TRBV12-3 or TRBV12-4 to TRBJ1-2; TCRdb calls TRBD1, which cannot be checked without DNA. The CDR3 has 14 amino acids.

This chain uses TRBV5-6 with TRBJ2-6; no DNA is available, so the TRBD1 call from TCRdb remains unchecked. The CDR3 spans 15 residues. Germline CDR1 reads SGHDT; CDR2 reads YYEEEE. The CDR3 is CASSRTGTGANVLTF. Combining the CDR3 with reference TRBV5-6 and TRBJ2-6 gives the whole variable domain DAGVTQSPTHLIKTRGQQVTLRCSPKSGHDTVSWYQQALGQGPQFIFQYYEEEERQRGNFPDRFSGHQFPNYSSELNVNALLLGDSALYLCASSRTGTGANVLTFGAGSRLTVL.

This chain connects TRBV12-3 or TRBV12-4 to TRBJ2-4; without DNA, the TCRdb call of TRBD1 cannot be checked. The CDR3 length is 14 residues. The CDR3 region is CASTQGLAKNIQYF.

The CDR3 is CASSKLAGGGRETQYF. The rearrangement joins TRBV5-1 to TRBJ2-5; absent DNA, TCRdb's TRBD2 call cannot be checked. CDR3 length: 16 amino acids. Per germline, CDR1 SGHRS and CDR2 YFSETQ.

The chain couples TRBV5-5 to TRBJ2-7. The CDR3 totals 12 residues. Germline values: CDR1 SGHKS, CDR2 YYEKEE (reference sequence). CDR3 loop: CASVDADYEQYF. Drawing the rest from reference TRBV5-5 and TRBJ2-7, the complete variable domain is DAGVTQSPTHLIKTRGQQVTLRCSPISGHKSVSWYQQVLGQGPQFIFQYYEKEERGRGNFPDRFSARQFPNYSSELNVNALLLGDSALYLCASVDADYEQYFGPGTRLTVT.

The rearrangement uses TRBV9 and TRBJ1-2. The CDR3 loop spans 16 amino acids. Germline CDR1 SGDLS, CDR2 YYNGEE. This CDR3 is CASSNRVAKSNYGYTF.

The chain combines TRBV7-6 with TRBJ2-5; the D gene TCRdb calls, TRBD1, cannot be checked with no DNA. The CDR3 length is 14 residues. Per germline, CDR1 SGHVS and CDR2 FNYEAQ. The CDR3: CASSARQLMWTQYF.

This chain connects TRBV12-3 or TRBV12-4 to TRBJ1-1; TCRdb's assignment of TRBD1 cannot be checked, as there is no DNA. CDR3 size: 14 residues. CDR3 protein: CASSPDIRGTEAFF.

The rearrangement uses TRBV29-1 and TRBJ1-1; lacking DNA, the TRBD1 call made by TCRdb goes unchecked. Germline V gene sequence: CDR1 SQVTM, CDR2 ANQGSEA. This CDR3 has 11 amino acids. CDR3 residues: CSARTGREAFF.

This chain links TRBV20-1 with TRBJ2-7; as DNA is missing, the TRBD1 call by TCRdb cannot be tested. CDR3 length equals 13 residues. Looked up from germline, CDR1 is DFQATT and CDR2 is SNEGSKA (reference sequence). Here the CDR3 reads CSAGPGGVYEQYF.

The J gene is TRBJ2-5, the V gene TRBV5-1; TCRdb proposes TRBD2, but this gene call is untestable without DNA. Germline lookup yields CDR1 SGHRS and CDR2 YFSETQ. The CDR3 is 13 residues long. The CDR3 loop reads CASSLEVSGMRYF.

The chain links TRBV11-1 to TRBJ2-1. Germline lookup yields CDR1 SGHAT and CDR2 FQDESV (reference sequence). The CDR3 loop spans 14 amino acids. The chain's CDR3 is CASSQLDGYNEQFF.

The CDR3 is CASSIQGPLGYTF. The chain has TRBV5-6 and TRBJ1-2. Looked up from germline, CDR1 is SGHDT and CDR2 is YYEEEE. The length of the CDR3 is 13 residues. Supplemented by reference TRBV5-6 and TRBJ1-2, the full variable domain reads DAGVTQSPTHLIKTRGQQVTLRCSPKSGHDTVSWYQQALGQGPQFIFQYYEEEERQRGNFPDRFSGHQFPNYSSELNVNALLLGDSALYLCASSIQGPLGYTFGSGTRLTVV.

The V gene is TRBV12-3 or TRBV12-4, the J gene TRBJ2-7. This CDR3 region has 12 residues. The CDR3 spells CASSAIDHEQYF.

The gene calls are TRBV6-1 and TRBJ1-1; no DNA is available, so the TRBD1 call from TCRdb remains unchecked. CDR3 length: 15 amino acids. CDR1 and CDR2 from the germline V gene are MNHNS and SASEGT. CDR3: CASRDGGGMNTEAFF.

The chain recombines TRBV10-2 with TRBJ1-5. This CDR3 has 16 residues. Per the germline V gene, CDR1 is WSHSY and CDR2 is SAAADI. The CDR3 here is CASSEYHSRSNQPQHF.

The chain is built from TRBV12-3 or TRBV12-4 and TRBJ1-1; TCRdb gives TRBD1 as the D gene, but with no DNA this cannot be confirmed. This CDR3 spans 13 amino acids. The CDR3 region is CASSLAPRAQAFF.

The gene calls are TRBV11-2 and TRBJ2-5; TCRdb selects TRBD1, and the lack of DNA leaves this call unchecked. Germline V gene data show CDR1 as SGHAT and CDR2 as FQNNGV. This CDR3 spans 16 amino acids. The CDR3 is CASSPDRGRGFETQYF.

This rearrangement joins TRBV5-1 to TRBJ2-3; TCRdb outputs TRBD2, but without DNA this stays unchecked. This CDR3 spans 16 amino acids. The V gene's germline CDR1 is SGHRS and CDR2 YFSETQ. The CDR3 reads CASSLGFRERTDTQYF.

The chain links TRBV6-5 to TRBJ1-1; the D call from TCRdb, TRBD1, cannot be confirmed without DNA. CDR3 length: 16 residues. Germline CDR1 is MNHEY and CDR2 is SVGAGI. Here the CDR3 reads CASSPRLGQGNTEAFF.

The chain recombines TRBV7-9 with TRBJ2-1; with no DNA, the TCRdb D assignment of TRBD1 cannot be verified. CDR3 length: 14 amino acids. Germline lookup yields CDR1 SEHNR and CDR2 FQNEAQ (reference sequence). CDR3 region: CASSSWTGPNEQFF.

The chain combines TRBV29-1 with TRBJ2-5. CDR3 length equals 12 residues. Germline CDR1 reads SQVTM; CDR2 reads ANQGSEA. The CDR3 region is CSVVSSIETQYF.